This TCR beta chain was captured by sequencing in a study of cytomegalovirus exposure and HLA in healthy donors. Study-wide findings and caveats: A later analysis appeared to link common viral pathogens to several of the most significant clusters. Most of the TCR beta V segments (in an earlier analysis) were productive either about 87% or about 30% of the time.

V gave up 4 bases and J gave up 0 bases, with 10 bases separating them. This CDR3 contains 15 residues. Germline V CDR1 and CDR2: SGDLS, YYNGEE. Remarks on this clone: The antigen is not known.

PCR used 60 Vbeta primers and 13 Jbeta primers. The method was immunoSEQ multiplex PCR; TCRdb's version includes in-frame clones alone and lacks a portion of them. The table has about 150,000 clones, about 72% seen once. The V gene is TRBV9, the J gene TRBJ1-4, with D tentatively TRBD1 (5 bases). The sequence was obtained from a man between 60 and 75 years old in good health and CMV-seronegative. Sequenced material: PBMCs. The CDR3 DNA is TGTGCCAGCAGCAGCGGGGGGGCAACTAATGAAAAACTGTTTTTT. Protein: CASSSGGATNEKLFF. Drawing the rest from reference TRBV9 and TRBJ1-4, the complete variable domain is DSGVTQTPKHLITATGQRVTLRCSPRSGDLSVYWYQQSLDQGLQFLIQYYNGEERAKGNILERFSAQQFPDLHSELNLSSLELGDSALYFCASSSGGATNEKLFFGSGTQLSVL.